This T cell receptor beta chain was retrieved from a study of memory CD4+ T cells and cytomegalovirus serostatus. Per germline, CDR1 SGDLS and CDR2 YYNGEE. V trimming: 4 bases; J trimming: 6 bases; junction bases outside the gene matches: 6. The CDR3 is 14 amino acids. Study-wide results and limits: Median bootstrapped AUC for CMV status was roughly 0.95 originally, less than 0.92 US-trained.

Notes on this clone: As yet, its antigen is unknown.

Clones were sequenced by immunoSEQ multiplex PCR, and TCRdb holds only the in-frame ones, with some missing. This sample yields about 41,000 clones, of which about 79% are seen a single time; around 6% belongs to the top ten. The sort gate was single viable CD3+CD4+CD8-CD45RO+ cells for memory CD4+ T cells. The material sequenced was memory CD4+ T cells from blood. The rearrangement joins TRBV9 to TRBJ2-2; 7 bases match TRBD1. The receptor's source is an adult in good health and CMV-seronegative. The CDR3 nucleotides are TGTGCCAGCAGCAGACAGAGGGGGCCCGGGGAGCTGTTTTTT. Translation: CASSRQRGPGELFF.